A selection of T cell receptor beta chains follows, all from one sample in a study of neurological immune-mediated disorders. From the 5' RACE reads, TCRdb called clonotypes with MiXCR, one entry per CDR3 protein. This table holds about 58,000 distinct CDR3 sequences, roughly 2.5% found once. Sample: PBMCs. Receptor source: a man in his fifties or sixties with multiple sclerosis. Each CDR3 is given with its conserved first and last residue. Each record gives: clone size, D gene, J gene, V gene, CDR3 DNA, CDR3 protein. A D gene is named only where the DNA matches it firmly. Size is omitted from some rows. Given values are once, few, many or a class for expanded clones.

clone_size: many
d_call: .
j_call: TRBJ2-3
v_call: TRBV28
cdr3_nt: TGTGCCAGCAGTTTACAGGGATGGGAAACAGATACGCAGTATTTT
cdr3_aa: CASSLQGWETDTQYF

clone_size: many
d_call: .
j_call: TRBJ2-7
v_call: TRBV20-1
cdr3_nt: TGCAGTGCTAGAAAAAACTACGAGCAGTACTTC
cdr3_aa: CSARKNYEQYF

clone_size: .
d_call: TRBD1
j_call: TRBJ2-7
v_call: TRBV30
cdr3_nt: TGTGCCTGGTCAACCGGGGGGACAGGGGGCTACGAGCAGTACTTC
cdr3_aa: CAWSTGGTGGYEQYF

clone_size: few
d_call: .
j_call: TRBJ2-2
v_call: TRBV3-1
cdr3_nt: TGTGCCAGCAGCCAAGACCGACATCTTGTGTTTTTT
cdr3_aa: CASSQDRHLVFF

clone_size: many
d_call: .
j_call: TRBJ2-5
v_call: TRBV6-2/TRBV6-3
cdr3_nt: TGTGCCAGCAGTTCCTCGACCGCGACTAAAGAGACCCAGTACTTC
cdr3_aa: CASSSSTATKETQYF

clone_size: many
d_call: .
j_call: TRBJ1-1
v_call: TRBV6-5
cdr3_nt: TGTGCCAGCAGTACCAGGCCTGGGGACACTGAAGCTTTCTTT
cdr3_aa: CASSTRPGDTEAFF

clone_size: many
d_call: .
j_call: TRBJ1-4
v_call: TRBV6-2/TRBV6-3
cdr3_nt: TGTGCCAGCAGGGAAGTTGCAACTAATGAAAAACTGTTTTTT
cdr3_aa: CASREVATNEKLFF

clone_size: many
d_call: .
j_call: TRBJ1-2
v_call: TRBV4-3
cdr3_nt: TGCGCCAGCAGCCAGCAGGGCGGCTATGGCTACACCTTC
cdr3_aa: CASSQQGGYGYTF

clone_size: many
d_call: TRBD1
j_call: TRBJ2-3
v_call: TRBV11-2
cdr3_nt: TGTGCCAGCAGCCCCGGGACAGGGTTGGCAGATACGCAGTATTTT
cdr3_aa: CASSPGTGLADTQYF

clone_size: many
d_call: .
j_call: TRBJ1-1
v_call: TRBV10-2
cdr3_nt: TGCGCCAGCATTACAGGAAAGAACACTGAAGCTTTCTTT
cdr3_aa: CASITGKNTEAFF

clone_size: many
d_call: .
j_call: TRBJ2-1
v_call: TRBV7-2
cdr3_nt: TGTGCCAGCAGTCCCACCGCGGACAGCTCCTACAATGAGCAGTTCTTC
cdr3_aa: CASSPTADSSYNEQFF

clone_size: many
d_call: TRBD1
j_call: TRBJ1-3
v_call: TRBV7-9
cdr3_nt: TGTGCCAGCAGTTCCTCGGGACAGGCTGGAAACACCATATATTTT
cdr3_aa: CASSSSGQAGNTIYF

clone_size: medium-sized
d_call: .
j_call: TRBJ2-6
v_call: TRBV4-3
cdr3_nt: TGCGCCAGCAGCCTCACGACGGGGACTGGGGCCAACGTCCTGACTTTC
cdr3_aa: CASSLTTGTGANVLTF

clone_size: many
d_call: TRBD2
j_call: TRBJ2-7
v_call: TRBV7-9
cdr3_nt: TGTGCCAGTACGGCAGGACTAGCGGGGGAACCTTACGAGCAGTACTTC
cdr3_aa: CASTAGLAGEPYEQYF

clone_size: few
d_call: .
j_call: TRBJ1-6
v_call: TRBV6-2/TRBV6-3
cdr3_nt: TGTGCCAGCAGCTCGCGGGACTATAATTCACCCCTACACTTT
cdr3_aa: CASSSRDYNSPLHF

clone_size: many
d_call: .
j_call: TRBJ2-1
v_call: TRBV4-3
cdr3_nt: TGCGCCAGCAGCGGAGTAAGTGAGCAGTTCTTC
cdr3_aa: CASSGVSEQFF

clone_size: many
d_call: .
j_call: TRBJ2-7
v_call: TRBV7-2
cdr3_nt: TGTGCCAGCAGCTTAGAGCCCTGGCCCTATTACGAGCAGTACTTC
cdr3_aa: CASSLEPWPYYEQYF

clone_size: many
d_call: .
j_call: TRBJ1-2
v_call: TRBV12-3/TRBV12-4
cdr3_nt: TGTGCCAGCAGTCCAGACATCGCGGGCTACACCTTC
cdr3_aa: CASSPDIAGYTF